These T cell receptor beta chains were read from a single sample in a study of CD8 T cells in Susac syndrome. Each CDR3 protein is one row after TCRdb ran MiXCR on the immunoSEQ multiplex PCR reads. The data show around 300,000 distinct CDR3 sequences, about 92% seen once. The sample consisted of CD4+ T cells from PBMCs. The receptors come from a human donor with multiple sclerosis. The CDR3 runs from the conserved cysteine through the conserved F or W. D genes are given only for firm matches. Clone size is given for some rows only: seen once, a few or many times, or a class if the clone is expanded.

>-|-|TRBV6-1|TRBJ1-4
CASSMIRELSVEKLFF
TGTGCCAGCAGTATGATAAGGGAATTGAGTGTTGAAAAACTGTTTTTT
>TRBD1|-|TRBV7-6|TRBJ2-7
CARTPRTGPGSGLREQYF
TGTGCCAGGACTCCAAGGACAGGGCCAGGGAGTGGACTACGGGAGCAGTACTTC
>-|-|TRBV20-1|TRBJ1-1
CSARELNGAFF
TGCAGTGCTAGAGAGCTCAATGGGGCTTTCTTT
>-|once|TRBV7-9|TRBJ2-6
CASSLMAGGSGANVLTF
TGTGCCAGCAGCTTAATGGCAGGGGGGTCTGGGGCCAACGTCCTGACTTTC
>-|-|TRBV7-8|TRBJ2-3
CASSYGQTVGAGDTQYF
TGTGCCAGCAGCTACGGACAGACGGTGGGGGCGGGAGATACGCAGTATTTT
>TRBD1|-|TRBV7-9|TRBJ1-1
CASSTRQGTMNTEAFF
TGTGCCAGCAGCACCCGACAGGGGACAATGAACACTGAAGCTTTCTTT
>TRBD1|-|TRBV9|TRBJ2-2
CASSVRDRGTGELFF
TGTGCCAGCAGCGTACGGGACAGGGGAACCGGGGAGCTGTTTTTT
>TRBD1|once|TRBV7-8|TRBJ1-1
CASSFHRDREGFF
TGTGCCAGCAGCTTCCACCGGGACAGGGAGGGTTTCTTT
>-|-|TRBV11-2|TRBJ1-2
CASSTHNYGYTF
TGTGCCAGCAGTACACACAACTATGGCTACACCTTC
>-|once|TRBV5-1|TRBJ1-1
CASSLDGTMNTEAFF
TGCGCCAGCAGCTTGGACGGGACTATGAACACTGAAGCTTTCTTT
>-|-|TRBV30|TRBJ1-1
CAWQKSALGNTEAFF
TGTGCCTGGCAAAAGTCAGCCCTAGGAAACACTGAAGCTTTCTTT
>-|-|TRBV7-2|TRBJ2-6
CASSLSPPSGANVLTF
TGTGCCAGCAGCCTCTCCCCACCCTCTGGGGCCAACGTCCTGACTTTC
>TRBD2|-|TRBV11-1|TRBJ2-3
CASSLQLASGSDTQYF
TGTGCCAGCAGCTTACAACTAGCGTCTGGGTCCGATACGCAGTATTTT
>-|-|TRBV4-2|TRBJ2-1
CASSQAVGYNEQFF
TGTGCCAGCAGCCAAGCGGTAGGGTACAATGAGCAGTTCTTC
>-|-|TRBV14|TRBJ2-7
CASSQVPRGPEQYF
TGTGCCAGCAGCCAAGTCCCAAGAGGGCCCGAGCAGTACTTC
>TRBD1|-|TRBV7-9|TRBJ2-3
CASRPPGTEKPSTDTQYF
TGTGCCAGCAGACCGCCCGGGACAGAAAAACCTAGCACAGATACGCAGTATTTT